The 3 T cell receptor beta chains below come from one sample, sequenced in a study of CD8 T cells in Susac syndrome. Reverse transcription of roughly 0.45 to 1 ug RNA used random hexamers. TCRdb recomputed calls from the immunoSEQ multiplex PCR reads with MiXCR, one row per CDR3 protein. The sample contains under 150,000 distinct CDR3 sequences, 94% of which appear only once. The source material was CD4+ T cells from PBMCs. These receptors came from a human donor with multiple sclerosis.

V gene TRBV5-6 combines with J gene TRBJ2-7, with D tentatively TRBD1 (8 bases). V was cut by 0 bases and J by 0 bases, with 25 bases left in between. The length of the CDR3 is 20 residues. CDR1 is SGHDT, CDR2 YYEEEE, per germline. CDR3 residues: CASSLVPTAGGTGLSYEQYF. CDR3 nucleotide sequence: TGTGCCAGCAGCTTGGTACCCACCGCCGGGGGGACAGGACTCTCCTACGAGCAGTACTTC.

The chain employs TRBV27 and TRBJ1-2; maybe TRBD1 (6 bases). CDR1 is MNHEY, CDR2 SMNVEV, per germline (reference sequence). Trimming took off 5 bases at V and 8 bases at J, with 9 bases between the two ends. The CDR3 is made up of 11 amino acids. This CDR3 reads CASSNGGGYTF. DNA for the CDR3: TGTGCCAGCAGTAACGGGGGCGGCTACACCTTC.

As DNA, the CDR3 is TGTGCCACCTCTAGTATCTATGGCTACACCTTC. Translating it yields CATSSIYGYTF. V and J are TRBV28 and TRBJ1-2; D remains unclear. The CDR3 length is 11 residues. CDR1 and CDR2 from the germline V gene are MDHEN and SYDVKM. V was pared by 10 bases and J by 4 bases, with 10 bases between.